This TCR beta chain was recovered during a study of identical twins. About this clonotype itself: What it binds is not known.

Germline loops: CDR1 DFQATT, CDR2 SNEGSKA (reference sequence). Trimming stripped 6 bases from V and 6 bases from J, with 20 bases between. The CDR3 spans 15 residues. Study conclusions and caveats: Modelling underestimated the level of out-of-frame TCR alpha sharing observed in monozygotic twins.

Template switching added a universal primer binding site, and final cDNA carried unique molecular identifiers. TCRdb independently ran MiXCR on the 5' RACE reads; one entry per CDR3 protein. The sample holds a few hundred thousand distinct CDR3 sequences, roughly 15% seen once. This same sample was also part of a study on yellow fever vaccine responses in identical twins. That paper states: Twins' T cell vaccine responses reportedly looked partly convergent, partly personalized.

The sample was CD4+ T cells sorted from blood. The chain has TRBV20-1 and TRBJ2-2; perhaps D is TRBD1 or TRBD2 (5 bases each). The sequence was collected from a woman younger than 35 in good health. CDR3 in DNA: TGCAGTGCGACAGATGAGGGTAGAGTCGCCGGGGAGCTGTTTTTT. This codes for CSATDEGRVAGELFF.